This T cell receptor (beta chain) is drawn from a study of OX40 agonist ivuxolimab in advanced cancers. Study-wide background: Recorded diagnoses for dose-escalation patients were hepatocellular carcinoma, melanoma, renal cell or head and neck cancer.

In regard to this clone: Its target is not known.

The CDR3 contains 15 residues. V was cut by 5 bases and J by 1 base, with 13 bases left in between. The V gene's germline CDR1 is SGHAT and CDR2 FQNNGV. Profiled with immunoSEQ multiplex PCR; TCRdb holds only in-frame clones, not every one. The sample has around 140,000 clones; under 95% are singletons. Study-wide results and limits: On average, a greater number of expanded clones characterised CD8+ T cells relative to CD4+.

The chain links TRBV11-2 to TRBJ2-3, with D perhaps assigned TRBD1 or TRBD2 (6 bases each). This sequence originates from an adult with an advanced solid tumor such as melanoma, head and neck, liver or kidney cancer. Material: CD4+ or CD8+ T cells sorted from blood, obtained in a trial of the OX40 agonist ivuxolimab. CDR3 nucleotide sequence: TGTGCCAGCAGCCGTGGGGGGCTCGGCACAGATACGCAGTATTTT. This codes for CASSRGGLGTDTQYF. Using reference TRBV11-2 and TRBJ2-3 for the parts outside the CDR3, the full variable domain is EAGVAQSPRYKIIEKRQSVAFWCNPISGHATLYWYQQILGQGPKLLIQFQNNGVVDDSQLPKDRFSAERLKGVDSTLKIQPAKLEDSAVYLCASSRGGLGTDTQYFGPGTRLTVL.